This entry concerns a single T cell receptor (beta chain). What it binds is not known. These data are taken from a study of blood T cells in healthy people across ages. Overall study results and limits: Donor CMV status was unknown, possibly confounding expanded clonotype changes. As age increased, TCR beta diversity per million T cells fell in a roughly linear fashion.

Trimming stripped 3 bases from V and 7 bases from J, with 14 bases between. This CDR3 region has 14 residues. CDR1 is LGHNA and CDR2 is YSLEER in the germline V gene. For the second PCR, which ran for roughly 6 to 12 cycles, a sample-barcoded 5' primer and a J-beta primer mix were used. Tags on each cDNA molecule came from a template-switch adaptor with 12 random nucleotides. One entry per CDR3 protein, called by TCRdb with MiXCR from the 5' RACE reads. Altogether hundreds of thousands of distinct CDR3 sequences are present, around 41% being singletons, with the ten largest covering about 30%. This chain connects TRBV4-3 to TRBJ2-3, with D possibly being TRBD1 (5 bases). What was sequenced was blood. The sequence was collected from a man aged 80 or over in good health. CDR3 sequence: CASSQFQGRNTQYF. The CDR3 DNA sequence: TGCGCCAGCAGCCAGTTCCAGGGTAGGAATACGCAGTATTTT.